Below are 2 T cell receptor beta chains sequenced from a single sample in a study of tumor and adjacent non-tumor tissue in lung cancer. TCRbeta libraries were built with three rounds of nested PCR, modified from ARM-PCR. From the multiplex PCR reads, TCRdb called clonotypes with MiXCR, one entry per CDR3 protein. The sample contains tens of thousands of distinct CDR3 sequences, around two thirds of which appear only once. This sample's RNA came from whole unsorted tissue. Distant lung tissue was collected more than 3 cm away from the tumor edge. Sequencing was performed on distant non-tumor lung tissue. These receptor sequences come from an older woman with non-small cell lung cancer.

At least ten counts were recorded for this clonotype. Mismatch with germline at one junction end may stem from a read error. The genes are TRBV6-2 or TRBV6-3 and TRBJ2-1; perhaps TRBD1 as D (6 bases). The CDR3 loop spans 12 amino acids. Germline CDR1 reads MNHEY; CDR2 reads SVGEGT. CDR3 nucleotides: TGTGCCAGCAGTCACTCCGGGACAGAGCAGTTCTTC. Its translation: CASSHSGTEQFF.

By frequency in the sample, this clonotype is medium-sized (0.01 to 0.1%). The rearrangement uses TRBV11-2 and TRBJ1-6; TRBD1 might be the D (6 bases). CDR3 length equals 15 residues. Per germline, CDR1 SGHAT and CDR2 FQNNGV. The V end lost 1 base, the J end lost 9 bases, and 13 bases lay between the germline ends. CDR3 region: CASSLGPKGVSPLHF. The CDR3 DNA reads TGTGCCAGCAGCTTAGGGCCGAAGGGGGTTTCACCCCTCCACTTT.